Below, 12 T cell receptor beta chains from the same sample are listed, as sequenced in a study of T-cell memory formation after mild COVID-19. TCRdb reanalysed the 5' RACE reads using MiXCR and keeps one entry per CDR3 protein. The table includes roughly 100,000 distinct CDR3 sequences, about 16% detected once. Sequenced: PBMCs or a T cell subset sorted from them (not recorded which). Every receptor here comes from a man between 18 and 29 years old who had mild COVID-19 (a few samples of this study predate the infection). Cell type and time point are not known.

V is TRBV15 and J is TRBJ1-6; D call uncertain. V was trimmed by 3 bases and J by 10 bases, leaving 13 bases between them. Germline V CDR1 and CDR2: LNHNV, YYDKDF (reference sequence). The CDR3 totals 14 residues. The CDR3: CATSRAEEGSPLHF. In nucleotides, the CDR3 is TGTGCCACCAGCAGGGCCGAAGAAGGGTCACCCCTCCACTTT. Full variable domain (remainder filled in from reference TRBV15 and TRBJ1-6): DAMVIQNPRYQVTQFGKPVTLSCSQTLNHNVMYWYQQKSSQAPKLLFHYYDKDFNNEADTPDNFQSRRPNTSFCFLDIRSPGLGDTAMYLCATSRAEEGSPLHFGNGTRLTVT.

The chain joins TRBV7-9 to TRBJ1-1; D not certain. The CDR3 is 13 residues long. With 2 bases removed from V and 8 bases from J, the gap between germline ends came to 12 bases. Per the germline V gene, CDR1 is SEHNR and CDR2 is FQNEAQ (reference sequence). The DNA of the CDR3 is TGTGCCAGCAGCTTAACTCCGGGTCAAGAAGCTTTCTTT. As protein: CASSLTPGQEAFF. Together with reference TRBV7-9 and TRBJ1-1, the CDR3 gives the full variable domain: DTGVSQNPRHKITKRGQNVTFRCDPISEHNRLYWYRQTLGQGPEFLTYFQNEAQLEKSRLLSDRFSAERPKGSFSTLEIQRTEQGDSAMYLCASSLTPGQEAFFGQGTRLTVV.

This clonotype was detected ten times or more. The gene calls are TRBV5-6 and TRBJ2-1; TRBD2 matches at 9 bases. With V trimmed by 3 bases and J by 5 bases, 12 bases remained unmatched. Per germline, CDR1 SGHDT and CDR2 YYEEEE. The CDR3 has 17 amino acids. CDR3 residues: CASSSNLAGDLHNEQFF. The CDR3 DNA sequence: TGTGCCAGCAGCTCTAACTTAGCGGGGGACCTCCACAATGAGCAGTTCTTC.

This clonotype was recorded a few times. The rearrangement joins TRBV5-4 to TRBJ2-2; D is uncertain. The V end lost 5 bases, the J end lost 3 bases, and 5 bases lay between the germline ends. The CDR3 totals 12 residues. The germline V gene has CDR1 SGHNT and CDR2 YYREEE (reference sequence). The CDR3 is CASRDDTGELFF. The CDR3 coding sequence is TGTGCCAGCAGGGACGACACCGGGGAGCTGTTTTTT.

This clonotype has just a few counts. The chain is built from TRBV5-1 and TRBJ1-2; D is possibly TRBD1 (6 bases). The CDR3 contains 18 residues. CDR1 is SGHRS and CDR2 is YFSETQ in the germline V gene. Trimming removed 7 bases at V and 0 bases at J, with 25 bases between. This CDR3 is CASRSRTQGLSSNYGYTF. CDR3 bases: TGCGCCAGCCGATCCCGCACACAGGGACTTTCGTCTAACTATGGCTACACCTTC.

The chain combines TRBV7-9 with TRBJ1-1; D gene ambiguous. Germline values: CDR1 SEHNR, CDR2 FQNEAQ (reference sequence). The CDR3 runs 12 residues. V gave up 7 bases and J gave up 8 bases, with 14 bases separating them. CDR3 sequence: CASTMNSVEAFF. DNA of the CDR3: TGTGCCAGCACCATGAATTCCGTAGAAGCTTTCTTT.

This chain connects TRBV6-5 to TRBJ1-1; D gene unclear. Per the germline V gene, CDR1 is MNHEY and CDR2 is SVGAGI. The CDR3 is 12 amino acids. Deletions cut 4 bases from V and 8 bases from J, with 11 bases between. Here the CDR3 DNA reads TGTGCCAGCAGTTCTCCGGTTGAGGAAGCTTTCTTT. Translating it yields CASSSPVEEAFF.

This sequence joins TRBV7-6 and TRBJ2-2; maybe TRBD2 (5 bases). The CDR3 spans 13 residues. Trimming took 2 bases from V and 5 from J, leaving 6 bases between them. CDR1 is SGHVS and CDR2 is FNYEAQ in the germline V gene. CDR3 in amino acids: CASSLRETGELFF. The CDR3 nucleotides are TGTGCCAGCAGCTTAAGGGAGACCGGGGAGCTGTTTTTT.

The chain couples TRBV15 to TRBJ2-2; weak D call: TRBD1 (6 bases). V was trimmed by 9 bases and J by 1 base, leaving 21 bases between them. Germline V gene sequence: CDR1 LNHNV, CDR2 YYDKDF (reference sequence). The CDR3 is made up of 17 amino acids. In DNA form, the CDR3 reads TGTGCCACGAATCCAACGGGTGGACAGAAGAACACCGGGGAGCTGTTTTTT. This codes for CATNPTGGQKNTGELFF.

This clonotype turned up a few times. The chain combines TRBV10-3 with TRBJ2-7; tentative D call: TRBD2 (5 bases). In germline, CDR1 is ENHRY, CDR2 SYGVKD. V was shortened by 3 bases and J by 0 bases, with 6 bases between the two germline ends. The CDR3 spans 13 residues. CDR3: CAISEGSSYEQYF. Written as DNA, the CDR3 is TGTGCCATCAGTGAAGGGAGCTCCTACGAGCAGTACTTC.

This clonotype has at least ten counts. This rearrangement joins TRBV20-1 to TRBJ1-2, with TRBD1 as a possible D gene (6 bases). The V end lost 1 base, the J end lost 7 bases, and 13 bases lay between the germline ends. This CDR3 has 13 residues. Per the germline V gene, CDR1 is DFQATT and CDR2 is SNEGSKA (reference sequence). The CDR3 DNA reads TGCAGTGCTAGAGCAGGGGAGCGTCCTGGCTACACCTTC. As protein: CSARAGERPGYTF.

This clonotype has just a few counts. The rearrangement joins TRBV5-1 to TRBJ1-3; TRBD1 agrees at 9 bases. CDR3 size: 15 residues. The germline CDR1 and CDR2 sequences are SGHRS and YFSETQ. The J segment lost 6 bases and the V segment lost 2 bases, leaving 6 bases of the junction unmatched. The CDR3 loop reads CASSFGQGWTNTIYF. The CDR3 bases are TGCGCCAGCAGCTTTGGACAGGGGTGGACAAACACCATATATTTT.